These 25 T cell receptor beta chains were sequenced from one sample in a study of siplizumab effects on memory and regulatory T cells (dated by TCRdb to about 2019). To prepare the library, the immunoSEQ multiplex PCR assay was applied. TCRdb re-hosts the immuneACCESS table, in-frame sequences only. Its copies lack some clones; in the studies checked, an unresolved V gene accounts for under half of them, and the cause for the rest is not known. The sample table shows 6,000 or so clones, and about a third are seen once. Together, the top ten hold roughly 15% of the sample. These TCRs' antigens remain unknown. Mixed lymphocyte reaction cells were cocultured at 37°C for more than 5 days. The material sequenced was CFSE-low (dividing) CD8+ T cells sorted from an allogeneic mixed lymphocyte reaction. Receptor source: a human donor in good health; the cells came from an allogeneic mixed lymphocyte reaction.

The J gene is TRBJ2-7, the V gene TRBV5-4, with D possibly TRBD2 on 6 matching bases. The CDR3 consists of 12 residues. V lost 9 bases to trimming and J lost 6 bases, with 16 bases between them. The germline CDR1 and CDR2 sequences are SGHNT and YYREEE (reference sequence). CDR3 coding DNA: TGTGCCACCAACTTGGGGGGTAGCGAGCAGTACTTC. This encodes CATNLGGSEQYF.

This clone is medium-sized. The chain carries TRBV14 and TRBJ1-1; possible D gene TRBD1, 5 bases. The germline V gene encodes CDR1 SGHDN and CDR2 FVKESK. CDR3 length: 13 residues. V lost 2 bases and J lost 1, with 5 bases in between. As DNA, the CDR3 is TGTGCCAGCAGCCAACAGGGGAACACTGAAGCTTTCTTT. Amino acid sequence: CASSQQGNTEAFF.

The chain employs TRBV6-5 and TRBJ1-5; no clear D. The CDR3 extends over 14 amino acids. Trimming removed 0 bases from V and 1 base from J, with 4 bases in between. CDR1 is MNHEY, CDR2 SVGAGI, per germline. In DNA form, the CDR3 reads TGTGCCAGCAGTTACTCGCTAAGCAATCAGCCCCAGCATTTT. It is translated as CASSYSLSNQPQHF.

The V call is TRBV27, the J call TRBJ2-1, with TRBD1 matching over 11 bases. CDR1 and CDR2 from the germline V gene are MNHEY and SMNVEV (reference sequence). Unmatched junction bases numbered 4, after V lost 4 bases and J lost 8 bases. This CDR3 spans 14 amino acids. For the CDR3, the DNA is TGTGCCAGCAGTTCGAGGACAGGGGGCGATGAGCAGTTCTTC. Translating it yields CASSSRTGGDEQFF.

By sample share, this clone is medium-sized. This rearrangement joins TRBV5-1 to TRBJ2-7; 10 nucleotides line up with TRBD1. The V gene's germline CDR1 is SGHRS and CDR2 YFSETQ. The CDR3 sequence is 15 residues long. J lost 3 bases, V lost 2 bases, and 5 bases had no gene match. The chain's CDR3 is CASSFVTGGGYEQYF. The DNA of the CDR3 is TGCGCCAGCAGCTTCGTGACAGGGGGCGGCTACGAGCAGTACTTC.

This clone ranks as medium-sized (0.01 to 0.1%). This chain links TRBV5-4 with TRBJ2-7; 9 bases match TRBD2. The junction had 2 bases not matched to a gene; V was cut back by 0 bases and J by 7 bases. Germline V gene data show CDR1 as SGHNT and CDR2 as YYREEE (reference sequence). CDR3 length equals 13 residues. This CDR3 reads CASSLVAGDEQYF. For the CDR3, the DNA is TGTGCCAGCAGCTTGGTAGCGGGAGATGAGCAGTACTTC.

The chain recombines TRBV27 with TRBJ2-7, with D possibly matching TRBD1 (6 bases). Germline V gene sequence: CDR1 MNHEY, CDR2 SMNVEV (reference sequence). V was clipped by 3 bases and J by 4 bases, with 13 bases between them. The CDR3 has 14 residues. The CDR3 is CASSFGSGDYEQYF. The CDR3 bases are TGTGCCAGCAGTTTTGGGTCAGGGGATTACGAGCAGTACTTC.

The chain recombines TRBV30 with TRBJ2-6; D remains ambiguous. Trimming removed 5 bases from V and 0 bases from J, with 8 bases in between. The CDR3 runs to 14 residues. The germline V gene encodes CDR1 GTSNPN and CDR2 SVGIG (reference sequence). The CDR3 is CAWSPGSGANVLTF. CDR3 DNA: TGTGCCTGGTCCCCAGGCTCTGGGGCCAACGTCCTGACTTTC.

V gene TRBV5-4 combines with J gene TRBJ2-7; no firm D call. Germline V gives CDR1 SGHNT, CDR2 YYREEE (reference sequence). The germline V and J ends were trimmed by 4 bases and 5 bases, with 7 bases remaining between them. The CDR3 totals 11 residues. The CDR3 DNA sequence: TGTGCCAGCAGCCAAGACCACGAGCAGTACTTC. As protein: CASSQDHEQYF.

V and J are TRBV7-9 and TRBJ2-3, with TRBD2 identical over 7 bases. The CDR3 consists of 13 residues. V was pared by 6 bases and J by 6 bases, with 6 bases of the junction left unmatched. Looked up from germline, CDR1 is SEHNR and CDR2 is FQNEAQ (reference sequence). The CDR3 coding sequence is TGTGCCAGCAGGCCATTGGGGGGGGATACGCAGTATTTT. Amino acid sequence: CASRPLGGDTQYF. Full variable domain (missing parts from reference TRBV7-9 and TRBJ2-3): DTGVSQNPRHKITKRGQNVTFRCDPISEHNRLYWYRQTLGQGPEFLTYFQNEAQLEKSRLLSDRFSAERPKGSFSTLEIQRTEQGDSAMYLCASRPLGGDTQYFGPGTRLTVL.

CDR3 DNA sequence: TGCGCCAGCATATTTGGGACTTGGCAGTTCTTC. Translated: CASIFGTWQFF. The chain couples TRBV5-1 to TRBJ2-1, with a possible D match to TRBD2 (6 bases). This CDR3 has 11 amino acids. The V gene's germline CDR1 is SGHRS and CDR2 YFSETQ. With 6 bases removed from V and 12 bases from J, the gap between germline ends came to 13 bases.

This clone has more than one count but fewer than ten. CDR3 protein: CATTRGQSYEQYF. DNA for the CDR3: TGTGCCACCACCCGGGGACAGAGCTACGAGCAGTACTTC. The gene calls are TRBV11-3 and TRBJ2-7; 7 bases are shared with TRBD1. The germline CDR1 and CDR2 sequences are SGHNT and YENEEA. The CDR3 totals 13 residues. The ends lost 10 bases at V and 3 bases at J; junction bases unmatched: 9.

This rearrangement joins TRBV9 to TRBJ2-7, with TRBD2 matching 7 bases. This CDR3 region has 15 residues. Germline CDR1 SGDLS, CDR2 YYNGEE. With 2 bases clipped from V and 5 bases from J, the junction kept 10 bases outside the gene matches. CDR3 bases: TGTGCCAGCAGCGTGACAGAGAGCGGGATGAACGAGCAGTACTTC. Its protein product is CASSVTESGMNEQYF.

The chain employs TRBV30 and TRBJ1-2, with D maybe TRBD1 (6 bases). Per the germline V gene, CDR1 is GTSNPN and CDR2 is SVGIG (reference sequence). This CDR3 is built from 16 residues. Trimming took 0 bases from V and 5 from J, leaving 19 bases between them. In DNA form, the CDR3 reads TGTGCCTGGAGTGTAAAGAATGGGGGCGCTTTTTATGGCTACACCTTC. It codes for CAWSVKNGGAFYGYTF. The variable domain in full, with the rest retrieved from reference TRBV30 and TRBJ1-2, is SQTIHQWPATLVQPVGSPLSLECTVEGTSNPNLYWYRQAAGRGLQLLFYSVGIGQISSEVPQNLSASRPQDRQFILSSKKLLLSDSGFYLCAWSVKNGGAFYGYTFGSGTRLTVV.

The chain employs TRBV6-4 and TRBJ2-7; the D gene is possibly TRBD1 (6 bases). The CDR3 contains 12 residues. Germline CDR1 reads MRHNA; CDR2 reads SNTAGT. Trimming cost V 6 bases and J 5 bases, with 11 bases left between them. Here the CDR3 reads CASREQGNEQYF. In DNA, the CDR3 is TGTGCCAGCAGGGAACAGGGCAACGAGCAGTACTTC.

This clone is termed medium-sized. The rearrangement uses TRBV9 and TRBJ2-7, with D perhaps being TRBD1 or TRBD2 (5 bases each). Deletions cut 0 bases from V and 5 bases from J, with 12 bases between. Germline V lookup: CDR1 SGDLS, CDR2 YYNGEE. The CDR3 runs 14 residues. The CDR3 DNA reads TGTGCCAGCAGCGTAGAGGGGAGTCTGGACGAGCAGTACTTC. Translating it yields CASSVEGSLDEQYF.

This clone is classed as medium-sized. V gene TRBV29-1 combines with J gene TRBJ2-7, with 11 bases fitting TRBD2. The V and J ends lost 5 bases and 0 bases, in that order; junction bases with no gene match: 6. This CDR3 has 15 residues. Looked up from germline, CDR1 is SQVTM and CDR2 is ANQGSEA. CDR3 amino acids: CSVIRLAGSSYEQYF. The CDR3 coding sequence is TGCAGCGTTATACGACTAGCGGGGAGCTCCTACGAGCAGTACTTC.

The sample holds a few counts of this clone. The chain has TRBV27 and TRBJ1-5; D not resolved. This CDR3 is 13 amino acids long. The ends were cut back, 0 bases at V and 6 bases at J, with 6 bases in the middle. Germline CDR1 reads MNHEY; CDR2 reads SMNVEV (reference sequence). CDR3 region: CASSLSGLQPQHF. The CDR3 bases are TGTGCCAGCAGTTTATCCGGACTTCAGCCCCAGCATTTT.

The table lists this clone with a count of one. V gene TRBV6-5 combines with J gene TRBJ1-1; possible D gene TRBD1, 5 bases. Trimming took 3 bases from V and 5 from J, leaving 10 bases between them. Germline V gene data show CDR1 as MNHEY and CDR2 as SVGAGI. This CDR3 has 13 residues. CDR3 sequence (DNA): TGTGCCAGCAGTTATTTCGGGGGGACTGAAGCTTTCTTT. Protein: CASSYFGGTEAFF.

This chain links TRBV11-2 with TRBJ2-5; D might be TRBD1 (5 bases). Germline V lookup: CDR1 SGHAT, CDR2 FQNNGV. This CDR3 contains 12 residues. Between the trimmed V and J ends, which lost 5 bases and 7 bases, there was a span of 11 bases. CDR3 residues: CASSDSVGTQYF. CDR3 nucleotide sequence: TGTGCCAGCAGCGACAGCGTTGGGACCCAGTACTTC.

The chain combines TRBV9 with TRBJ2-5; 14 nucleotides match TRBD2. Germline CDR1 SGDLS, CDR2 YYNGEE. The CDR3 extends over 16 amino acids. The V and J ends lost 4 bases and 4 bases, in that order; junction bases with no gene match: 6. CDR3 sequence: CASSPGGLAGVETQYF. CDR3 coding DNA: TGTGCCAGCAGCCCCGGGGGACTAGCGGGAGTAGAGACCCAGTACTTC.

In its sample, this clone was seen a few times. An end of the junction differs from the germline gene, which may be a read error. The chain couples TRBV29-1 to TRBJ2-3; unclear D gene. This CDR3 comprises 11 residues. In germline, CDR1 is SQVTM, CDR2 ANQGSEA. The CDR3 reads CSVQDTDTQYF. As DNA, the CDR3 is TGCAGCGTTCAAGACACAGATACGCAGTATTTT.

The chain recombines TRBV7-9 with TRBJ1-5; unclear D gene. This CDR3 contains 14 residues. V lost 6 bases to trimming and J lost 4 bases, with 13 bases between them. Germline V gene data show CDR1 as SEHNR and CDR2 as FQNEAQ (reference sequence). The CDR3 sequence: CASSPDGMNQPQHF. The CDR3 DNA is TGTGCCAGCAGTCCTGACGGTATGAATCAGCCCCAGCATTTT.

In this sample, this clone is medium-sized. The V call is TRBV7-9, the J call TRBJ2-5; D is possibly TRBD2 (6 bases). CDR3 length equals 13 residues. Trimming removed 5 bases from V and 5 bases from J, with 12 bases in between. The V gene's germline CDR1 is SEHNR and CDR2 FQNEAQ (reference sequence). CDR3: CASSRGYWETQYF. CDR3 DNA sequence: TGTGCCAGCAGCCGGGGGTACTGGGAGACCCAGTACTTC.

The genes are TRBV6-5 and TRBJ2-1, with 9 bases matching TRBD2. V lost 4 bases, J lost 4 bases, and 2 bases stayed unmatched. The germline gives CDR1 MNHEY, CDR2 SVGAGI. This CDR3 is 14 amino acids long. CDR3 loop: CASSSGLAYNEQFF. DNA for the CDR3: TGTGCCAGCAGTTCGGGACTAGCATACAATGAGCAGTTCTTC.